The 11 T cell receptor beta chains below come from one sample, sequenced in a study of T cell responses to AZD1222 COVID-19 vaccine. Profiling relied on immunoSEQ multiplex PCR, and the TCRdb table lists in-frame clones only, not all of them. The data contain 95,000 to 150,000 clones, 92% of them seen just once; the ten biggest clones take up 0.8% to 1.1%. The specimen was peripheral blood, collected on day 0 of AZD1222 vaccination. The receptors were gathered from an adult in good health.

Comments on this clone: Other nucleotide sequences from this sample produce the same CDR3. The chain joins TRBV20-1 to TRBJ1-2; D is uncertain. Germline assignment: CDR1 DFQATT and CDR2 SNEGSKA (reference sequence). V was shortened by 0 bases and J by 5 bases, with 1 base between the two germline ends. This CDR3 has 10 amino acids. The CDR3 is CSARDYGYTF. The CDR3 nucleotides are TGCAGTGCTAGAGATTATGGCTACACCTTC.

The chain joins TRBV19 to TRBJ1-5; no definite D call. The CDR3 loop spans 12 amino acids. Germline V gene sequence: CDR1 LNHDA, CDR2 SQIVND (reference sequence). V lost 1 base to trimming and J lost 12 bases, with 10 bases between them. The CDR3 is CASSIGGRLQHF. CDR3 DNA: TGTGCCAGTAGTATAGGTGGGCGTCTCCAGCATTTT. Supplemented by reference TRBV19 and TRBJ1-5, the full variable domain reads DGGITQSPKYLFRKEGQNVTLSCEQNLNHDAMYWYRQDPGQGLRLIYYSQIVNDFQKGDIAEGYSVSREKKESFPLTVTSAQKNPTAFYLCASSIGGRLQHFGDGTRLSIL.

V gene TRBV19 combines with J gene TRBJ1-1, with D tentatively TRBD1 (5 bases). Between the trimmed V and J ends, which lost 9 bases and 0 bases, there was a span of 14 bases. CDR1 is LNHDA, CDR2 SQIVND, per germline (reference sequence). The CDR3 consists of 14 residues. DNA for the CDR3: TGTGCCAGCACGATCCAGGGATTGAACACTGAAGCTTTCTTT. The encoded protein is CASTIQGLNTEAFF.

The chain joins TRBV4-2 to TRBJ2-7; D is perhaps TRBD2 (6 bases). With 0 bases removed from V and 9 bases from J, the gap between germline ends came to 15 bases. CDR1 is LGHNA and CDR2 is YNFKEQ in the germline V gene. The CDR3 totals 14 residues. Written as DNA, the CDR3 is TGTGCCAGCAGCCAAGAGTCGATAGGGAGGATGCAGTACTTC. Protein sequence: CASSQESIGRMQYF.

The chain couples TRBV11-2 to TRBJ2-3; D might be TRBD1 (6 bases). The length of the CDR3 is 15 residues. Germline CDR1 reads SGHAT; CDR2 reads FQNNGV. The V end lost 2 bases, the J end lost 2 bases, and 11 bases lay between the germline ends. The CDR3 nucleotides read TGTGCCAGCAGCTTAACAGGGAAATACACAGATACGCAGTATTTT. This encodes CASSLTGKYTDTQYF.

The DNA for the CDR3 is TGCGCCAGCAGCCAAGTGATGCCAGATACGCAGTATTTT. The encoded protein is CASSQVMPDTQYF. The V and J genes are TRBV4-1 and TRBJ2-3; D ambiguous. The V gene's germline CDR1 is MGHRA and CDR2 YSYEKL. The CDR3 runs to 13 residues. V lost 1 base and J 4 bases, leaving 6 bases between the germline ends.

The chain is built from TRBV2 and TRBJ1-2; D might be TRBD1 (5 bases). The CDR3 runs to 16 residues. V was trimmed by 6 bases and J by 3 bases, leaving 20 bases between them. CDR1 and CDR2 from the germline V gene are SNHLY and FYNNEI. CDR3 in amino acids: CASRDVPGRKYYGYTF. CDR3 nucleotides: TGTGCCAGCAGGGACGTACCGGGACGCAAGTACTATGGCTACACCTTC.

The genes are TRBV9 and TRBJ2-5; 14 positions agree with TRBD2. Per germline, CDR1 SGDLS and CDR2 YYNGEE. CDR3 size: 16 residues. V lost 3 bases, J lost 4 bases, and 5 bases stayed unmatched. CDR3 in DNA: TGTGCCAGCAGCGGAGTGGGACTAGCGGGAGTAGAGACCCAGTACTTC. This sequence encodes CASSGVGLAGVETQYF.

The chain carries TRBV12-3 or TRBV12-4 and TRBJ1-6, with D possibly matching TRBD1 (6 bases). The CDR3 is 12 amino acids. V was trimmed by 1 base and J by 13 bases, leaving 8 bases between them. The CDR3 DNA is TGTGCCAGCAGTTTAGGAGGGGGGCCCCTCCACTTT. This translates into CASSLGGGPLHF.

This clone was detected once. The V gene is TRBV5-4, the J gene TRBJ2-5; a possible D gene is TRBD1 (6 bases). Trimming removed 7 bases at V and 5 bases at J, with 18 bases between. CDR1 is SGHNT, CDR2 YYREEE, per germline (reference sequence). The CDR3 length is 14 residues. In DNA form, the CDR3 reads TGTGCCAGCGGACAACAGGGTAGTCCGGAGACCCAGTACTTC. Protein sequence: CASGQQGSPETQYF.

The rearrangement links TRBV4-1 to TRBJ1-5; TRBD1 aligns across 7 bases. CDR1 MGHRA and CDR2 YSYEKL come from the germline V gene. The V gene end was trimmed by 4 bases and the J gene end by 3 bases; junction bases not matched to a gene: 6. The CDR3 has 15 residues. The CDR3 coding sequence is TGCGCCAGCAGCCCCCCCACAGGGGACAATCAGCCCCAGCATTTT. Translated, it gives CASSPPTGDNQPQHF.